The rows below give T cell receptor beta chains drawn from one sample of a study of prognosis after radiotherapy for stage I lung cancer. One entry per CDR3 protein, called by TCRdb with MiXCR from the multiplex PCR reads. Of about 22,000 distinct CDR3 sequences detected, around 45% appear once; the ten largest clones hold about a third. The sample was PBMCs, taken before or after stereotactic body radiation therapy (not recorded which). The receptors stem from a donor aged 50 or older with non-small cell lung cancer. Both conserved end residues are part of each CDR3. The order of the fields is clone size, J gene, V gene, CDR3 protein. Size values are once, few and many counts, or a class for expanded clones, and some rows have none.

>few|TRBJ2-7|TRBV7-2
CASSFQAAQEQYF
>.|TRBJ2-7|TRBV3-1
CASSQAGQGAHEQYF
>many|TRBJ2-2|TRBV7-2
CASSNGLFANTGELFF
>many|TRBJ2-3|TRBV24-1
CATSDLQGAADTQYF
>.|TRBJ2-7|TRBV6-5
CASSYLWGFNKQYF
>.|TRBJ1-5|TRBV6-1
CASSEAGGRRDQPQHF
>.|TRBJ2-2|TRBV6-1
CASTEGVITRRLFF
>.|TRBJ1-2|TRBV19
CASRLVGTPYGYTF
>many|TRBJ1-1|TRBV27
CASSFQGLNTEAFF
>many|TRBJ1-1|TRBV5-5
CASSLTLGTGGTEAFF
>.|TRBJ2-1|TRBV11-3
CASILARREAYEQFF
>.|TRBJ1-5|TRBV19
CASSIDVGRTGERQPQHF
>.|TRBJ2-5|TRBV5-1
CASTLGRVEETHYF
>few|TRBJ2-7|TRBV6-1
CASSVRTGDRYEQYF
>many|TRBJ1-3|TRBV2
CASRDSGNTIYF
>many|TRBJ1-2|TRBV5-1
CASGRDENYGYTF
>many|TRBJ2-3|TRBV18
CASSPRLAGGRGTDTQYF
>.|TRBJ2-1|TRBV20-1
CSARDPSGFYNEQFF
>many|TRBJ2-1|TRBV4-3
CASSQVLHSSYNEQFF
>many|TRBJ1-6|TRBV5-1
CASSLDSSSNSPLHF
>many|TRBJ2-1|TRBV12-3/TRBV12-4
CASRWTSGSINEQFF
>medium-sized|TRBJ1-5|TRBV28
CASSLGQGWVQPQHF
>many|TRBJ2-3|TRBV20-1
CSARAFFGLAGAVDTQYF
>.|TRBJ1-2|TRBV6-2/TRBV6-3
CASKLRIGYGYTF
>many|TRBJ2-7|TRBV7-9
CASSPSGGRASYEQYF
>.|TRBJ2-3|TRBV10-2
CANSGLGGVGTDTQYF